These T cell receptor beta chains were read from a single sample in a study of blood T cell repertoires in COVID-19. The method was immunoSEQ multiplex PCR; TCRdb's version includes in-frame clones alone and lacks a portion of them. The sample contains under 50,000 clones, roughly 91% of which appear only once. The sample consisted of peripheral blood. These receptors all stem from a man aged 50-59 years with active COVID-19. Both conserved end residues are part of each CDR3. D genes are given only for firm matches. Expanded clones get a size class; other rows say once, few or many, or leave the size out.

size,D,J,V,CDR3,DNA
once,.,TRBJ2-3,TRBV10-3,CAISVSASTDTQYF,TGTGCCATCAGTGTGTCGGCCAGCACAGATACGCAGTATTTT
.,.,TRBJ2-2,TRBV4-1,CASRPPGGPGELFF,TGCGCCAGCAGGCCCCCAGGGGGGCCCGGGGAGCTGTTTTTT
.,TRBD2,TRBJ2-1,TRBV27,CASSLAGDSNEQFF,TGTGCCAGCAGTTTGGCGGGAGATTCTAATGAGCAGTTCTTC
.,.,TRBJ2-2,TRBV3-1/TRBV3-2,CASSAYGTGELFF,TGTGCCAGCAGCGCGTATGGCACCGGGGAGCTGTTTTTT
.,TRBD1,TRBJ1-5,TRBV18,CASSQAYRGDSNQPQHF,TGTGCCAGCTCACAGGCTTACAGGGGCGATAGCAATCAGCCCCAGCATTTT
.,.,TRBJ1-4,TRBV7-6,CASSLEPGFNEKLFF,TGTGCCAGCAGCTTAGAGCCCGGGTTTAATGAAAAACTGTTTTTT
once,.,TRBJ1-2,TRBV7-8,CASSLTENYGYTF,TGTGCCAGCAGCCTGACAGAGAACTATGGCTACACCTTC
.,TRBD2,TRBJ2-6,TRBV5-8,CASRPMSGGSYSGANVLTF,TGTGCCAGCAGGCCTATGAGCGGGGGGAGCTACTCTGGGGCCAACGTCCTGACTTTC
.,.,TRBJ2-2,TRBV5-1,CASRYDAAGELFF,TGCGCCAGCAGGTACGACGCGGCCGGGGAGCTGTTTTTT
.,TRBD1,TRBJ1-4,TRBV11-3,CASRLGTGIRKLFF,TGTGCCAGCAGACTTGGGACAGGAATCAGGAAACTGTTTTTT
.,.,TRBJ1-4,TRBV6-6,CASKGQSSEKLFF,TGTGCCAGCAAGGGGCAGAGTAGTGAAAAACTGTTTTTT
.,.,TRBJ2-2,TRBV18,CASSPRGGADGELFF,TGTGCCAGCTCACCACGAGGGGGAGCCGACGGGGAGCTGTTTTTT
.,TRBD1,TRBJ1-4,TRBV18,CASSSDRGNEKLFF,TGTGCCAGCTCATCAGACAGGGGTAATGAAAAACTGTTTTTT
.,.,TRBJ1-2,TRBV5-1,CARRAGGGYGYTF,TGCGCCCGCCGGGCGGGGGGGGGCTATGGCTACACCTTC
.,TRBD1,TRBJ2-5,TRBV6-2/TRBV6-3,CASSGTGGWTQYF,TGTGCCAGCAGTGGCACAGGGGGTTGGACCCAGTACTTC
.,.,TRBJ1-1,TRBV6-5,CASSTDTGAEAFF,TGTGCCAGCAGTACTGATACGGGGGCTGAAGCTTTCTTT
medium-sized,TRBD1,TRBJ2-7,TRBV13,CASSLRGTGDEQYF,TGTGCCAGCAGCTTACGCGGGACAGGGGACGAGCAGTACTTC
.,TRBD2,TRBJ2-2,TRBV24-1,CATSDHARAGDTGELFF,TGTGCCACCAGTGACCACGCGAGGGCGGGAGACACCGGGGAGCTGTTTTTT
once,.,TRBJ1-1,TRBV10-2,CASSESPTMNTEAFF,TGCGCCAGCAGTGAGTCGCCGACAATGAACACTGAAGCTTTCTTT
.,TRBD1,TRBJ1-6,TRBV5-1,CASSSGQDNSPLHF,TGCGCCAGCAGCTCCGGACAGGATAATTCACCCCTCCACTTT
.,TRBD2,TRBJ2-5,TRBV23-1,CASSPHWGGEETQYF,TGCGCCAGCAGCCCCCACTGGGGAGGGGAAGAGACCCAGTACTTC
.,.,TRBJ2-7,TRBV7-9,CASSLGTTSYEQYF,TGTGCCAGCAGCTTAGGGACTACCTCCTACGAGCAGTACTTC
.,.,TRBJ1-2,TRBV7-2,CASSLARVPLYGYTF,TGTGCCAGCAGCCTCGCCAGGGTCCCCCTCTATGGCTACACCTTC
once,.,TRBJ1-2,TRBV11-2,CASSLGQANYGYTF,TGTGCCAGCAGCTTAGGTCAGGCTAACTATGGCTACACCTTC
.,.,TRBJ1-1,TRBV10-3,CAISDPSDRNTEAFF,TGTGCCATCAGTGACCCATCTGACAGGAACACTGAAGCTTTCTTT
.,TRBD2,TRBJ2-1,TRBV5-1,CASSLSGGDYNEQFF,TGCGCCAGCAGCCTGTCCGGGGGGGACTACAATGAGCAGTTCTTC
.,TRBD2,TRBJ2-5,TRBV19,CASSMLLAGNMAQETQYF,TGTGCCAGTAGTATGCTACTAGCGGGGAACATGGCCCAAGAGACCCAGTACTTC
.,TRBD2,TRBJ2-1,TRBV5-5,CASSLVEAGYEQFF,TGTGCCAGCAGCTTGGTGGAAGCGGGATATGAGCAGTTCTTC
.,.,TRBJ2-7,TRBV15,CATSRDLRGEPYEQYF,TGTGCCACCAGCAGAGATTTACGAGGCGAACCCTACGAGCAGTACTTC
.,.,TRBJ2-5,TRBV7-2,CASSLASHLRETQYF,TGTGCCAGCAGCTTAGCCAGCCATCTGAGGGAGACCCAGTACTTC
.,TRBD1,TRBJ1-2,TRBV15,CATSRTTGQGNGYTF,TGTGCCACCAGCAGAACGACGGGACAGGGCAATGGCTACACCTTC
.,.,TRBJ1-5,TRBV19,CASTVWGEGSNQPQHF,TGTGCCAGTACCGTATGGGGGGAGGGAAGCAATCAGCCCCAGCATTTT
.,.,TRBJ2-7,TRBV4-1,CASSQDKREAQYF,TGCGCCAGCAGCCAAGATAAGAGGGAGGCGCAGTACTTC
.,TRBD1,TRBJ2-5,TRBV24-1,CATSAPGTGQETQYF,TGTGCCACCAGTGCCCCCGGGACAGGGCAAGAGACCCAGTACTTC
.,.,TRBJ2-1,TRBV25-1,CASSNTPLYNEQFF,TGTGCCAGCAGTAATACCCCACTCTACAATGAGCAGTTCTTC
.,TRBD1,TRBJ2-5,TRBV3-1/TRBV3-2,CASSLPRGGAETQYF,TGTGCCAGCAGCCTCCCGAGAGGGGGCGCTGAGACCCAGTACTTC
.,.,TRBJ1-1,TRBV6-7,CASSYSGENTEAFF,TGTGCCAGCAGTTACTCGGGAGAGAACACTGAAGCTTTCTTT
few,.,TRBJ2-2,TRBV30,CAWSRGFDGELFF,TGTGCCTGGAGTCGGGGTTTTGACGGGGAGCTGTTTTTT
.,.,TRBJ2-4,TRBV30,CAWRGDGGNIQYF,TGTGCCTGGAGGGGGGACGGGGGAAACATTCAGTACTTC
.,.,TRBJ2-7,TRBV7-9,CASSLLGASYEQYF,TGTGCCAGCAGCTTATTGGGCGCCTCCTACGAGCAGTACTTC
.,TRBD2,TRBJ2-5,TRBV5-1,CASSLGGSGETQYF,TGCGCCAGCAGCTTGGGGGGTAGCGGGGAGACCCAGTACTTC
.,.,TRBJ2-7,TRBV10-3,CAIRPGRGTSYEQYF,TGTGCCATCAGACCCGGACGGGGAACATCCTACGAGCAGTACTTC
.,.,TRBJ1-3,TRBV11-2,CASSLAGGNTIYF,TGTGCCAGCAGCTTAGCGGGTGGAAACACCATATATTTT
once,.,TRBJ1-1,TRBV27,CASSLMNRGGRTEAFF,TGTGCCAGCAGTTTAATGAACCGGGGAGGGCGGACTGAAGCTTTCTTT
.,TRBD2,TRBJ2-5,TRBV5-1,CASHLYSREEETQYF,TGCGCCAGCCACCTCTACAGCCGGGAGGAAGAGACCCAGTACTTC
.,.,TRBJ2-2,TRBV3-1/TRBV3-2,CASSLSGREMHTGELFF,TGTGCCAGCAGCCTTTCGGGACGGGAGATGCACACCGGGGAGCTGTTTTTT
.,TRBD2,TRBJ2-7,TRBV4-2,CASSQVLAGSYEQYF,TGTGCCAGCAGCCAAGTCTTAGCGGGATCCTACGAGCAGTACTTC
.,TRBD1,TRBJ2-3,TRBV3-1/TRBV3-2,CASSQVGGQGTDTQYF,TGTGCCAGCAGCCAAGTAGGGGGACAGGGGACAGATACGCAGTATTTT
few,TRBD1,TRBJ2-4,TRBV19,CASRDRLAKNIQYF,TGTGCCAGTAGGGACAGGCTAGCCAAAAACATTCAGTACTTC
.,TRBD1,TRBJ2-3,TRBV9,CASSGSRGQSTDTQYF,TGTGCCAGCAGCGGATCCAGGGGGCAAAGCACAGATACGCAGTATTTT
.,.,TRBJ2-2,TRBV2,CASRRLAADTGELFF,TGTGCCAGCAGGCGGTTAGCGGCAGACACCGGGGAGCTGTTTTTT
.,.,TRBJ1-2,TRBV4-1,CASSQDKGLGGYTF,TGCGCCAGCAGCCAAGATAAGGGACTGGGGGGCTACACCTTC
.,TRBD1,TRBJ1-2,TRBV5-6,CASSQGQPSPF,TGTGCCAGCAGCCAGGGACAGCCATCGCCATTC
.,TRBD2,TRBJ2-5,TRBV7-6,CASSLISSGSQETQYF,TGTGCCAGCAGCTTAATCTCCAGCGGGAGCCAAGAGACCCAGTACTTC
.,TRBD2,TRBJ2-3,TRBV2,CASSQGGLAAQYF,TGTGCCAGCAGTCAGGGAGGACTAGCAGCGCAGTATTTT
once,.,TRBJ1-2,TRBV6-5,CASSSGFGGNYGYTF,TGTGCCAGCAGTTCCGGGTTCGGCGGGAACTATGGCTACACCTTC
.,TRBD1,TRBJ1-5,TRBV3-1/TRBV3-2,CASGGQDNQPQHF,TGTGCCAGCGGAGGACAGGACAATCAGCCCCAGCATTTT